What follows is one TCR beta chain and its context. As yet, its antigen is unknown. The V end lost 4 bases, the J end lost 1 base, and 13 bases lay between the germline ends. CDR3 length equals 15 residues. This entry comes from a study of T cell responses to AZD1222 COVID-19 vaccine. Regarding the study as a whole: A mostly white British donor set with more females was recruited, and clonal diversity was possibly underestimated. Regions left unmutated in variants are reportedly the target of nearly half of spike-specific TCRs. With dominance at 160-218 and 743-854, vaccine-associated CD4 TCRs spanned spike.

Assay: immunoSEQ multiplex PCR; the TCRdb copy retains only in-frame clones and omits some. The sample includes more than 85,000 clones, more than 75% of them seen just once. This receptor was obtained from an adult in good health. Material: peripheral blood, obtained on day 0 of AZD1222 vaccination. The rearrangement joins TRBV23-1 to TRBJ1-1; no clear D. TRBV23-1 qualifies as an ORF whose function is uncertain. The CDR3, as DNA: TGCGCCAGCAGTCGCCCCGGAACGTGGAACACTGAAGCTTTCTTT. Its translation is CASSRPGTWNTEAFF.